At least ten counts were recorded for the clone carrying this T cell receptor beta chain. V lost 5 bases, J lost 3 bases, and 5 bases stayed unmatched. CDR3 length: 14 residues. Looked up from germline, CDR1 is MNHEY and CDR2 is SVGAGI. This specimen comes from a study of molecular identifiers for immune sequencing clone quantification. Previously described methods and listed TCR primers produced bulk TCR libraries. TCRdb redid the calling of the PCR reads with MiXCR, one entry per CDR3 protein. Of 70,000 to 90,000 distinct CDR3 sequences in the sample, roughly a fifth are singletons; the top ten hold approximately 0.99%.

The genes are TRBV6-5 and TRBJ2-7; 9 bases are a match to TRBD1. Sequenced input: naive CD8+ T cells from blood, with Jurkat cell RNA spiked in. The subset is: FACS-sorted CD8+CD4-CCR7+CD45RA+ naive T cells. This TCR was recovered from a human donor in good health. Some libraries in this study had Jurkat cell RNA spiked in. In DNA, the CDR3 is TGTGCCAGCAGTCCTCAGACAGGGGGCTACGAGCAGTACTTC. The encoded protein is CASSPQTGGYEQYF.